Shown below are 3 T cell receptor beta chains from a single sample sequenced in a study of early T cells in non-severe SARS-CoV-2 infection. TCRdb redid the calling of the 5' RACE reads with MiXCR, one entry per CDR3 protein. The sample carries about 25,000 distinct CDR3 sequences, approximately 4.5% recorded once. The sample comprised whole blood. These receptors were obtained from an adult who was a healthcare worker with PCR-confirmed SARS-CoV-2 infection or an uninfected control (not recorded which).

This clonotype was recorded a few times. The CDR3 nucleotides read TGTGCCAGCAGCTTAGGGCGGAGCACTGAAGCTTTCTTT. Protein product: CASSLGRSTEAFF. V and J are TRBV11-3 and TRBJ1-1, with D hard to call. The V end lost 1 base, the J end lost 4 bases, and 7 bases lay between the germline ends. The germline gives CDR1 SGHNT, CDR2 YENEEA. CDR3 size: 13 residues. Together with reference TRBV11-3 and TRBJ1-1, the CDR3 gives the full variable domain: EAGVVQSPRYKIIEKKQPVAFWCNPISGHNTLYWYLQNLGQGPELLIRYENEEAVDDSQLPKDRFSAERLKGVDSTLKIQPAELGDSAVYLCASSLGRSTEAFFGQGTRLTVV.

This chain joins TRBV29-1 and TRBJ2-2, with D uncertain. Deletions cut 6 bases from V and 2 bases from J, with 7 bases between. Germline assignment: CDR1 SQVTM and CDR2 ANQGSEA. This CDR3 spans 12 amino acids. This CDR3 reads CSVQKNTGELFF. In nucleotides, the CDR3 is TGCAGCGTGCAGAAAAACACCGGGGAGCTGTTTTTT.

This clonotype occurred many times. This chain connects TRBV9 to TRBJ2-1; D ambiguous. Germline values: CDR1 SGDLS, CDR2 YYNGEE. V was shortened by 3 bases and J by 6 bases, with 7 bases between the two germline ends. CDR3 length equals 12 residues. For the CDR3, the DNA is TGTGCCAGCAGCGGACTTTTCAATGAGCAGTTCTTC. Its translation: CASSGLFNEQFF.